Listed below are T cell receptor beta chains from one sample, sequenced in a study of T-cell reconstitution after alpha-beta-depleted transplantation in children. MiXCR, run by TCRdb on the PCR reads, gives a single entry per CDR3 protein. The profile covers some 550,000 distinct CDR3 sequences, with 23% appearing a single time and roughly an eighth taken by the ten largest. Source: PBMCs, mostly from graft donor cells, taken 360 days after TCRalphabeta/CD19-depleted stem cell transplant. These receptors were obtained from a boy in the first two years of life who had a stem cell transplant for acute myeloid leukemia, so the T cells may come from the graft donor. Each CDR3 is given with its conserved first and last residue. Fields, in order: clone size, D gene, J gene, V gene, CDR3 protein, CDR3 DNA. The D gene is left open where the match is weak. Not all rows give a size; the values are once, few, many and, for expanded clones, a class.

NA | NA | TRBJ1-1 | TRBV20-1 | CSTRRMNTEAFF | TGCAGTACAAGACGGATGAACACTGAAGCTTTCTTT
few | NA | TRBJ1-1 | TRBV20-1 | CSAGPRGEAFF | TGCAGTGCAGGACCCCGCGGTGAAGCTTTCTTT
NA | NA | TRBJ2-3 | TRBV4-1 | CASSQEALSPRGTDTQYF | TGCGCCAGCAGCCAAGAAGCGTTATCCCCAAGGGGCACAGATACGCAGTATTTT
few | NA | TRBJ2-7 | TRBV5-1 | CASSLPGDYEQYF | TGCGCCAGCAGCTTGCCGGGAGACTACGAGCAGTACTTC
once | NA | TRBJ2-1 | TRBV7-6 | CASSTLDFTLDNEQFF | TGTGCCAGCAGCACCCTGGACTTCACACTCGACAATGAGCAGTTCTTC
NA | TRBD1 | TRBJ1-1 | TRBV12-3/TRBV12-4 | CASSFTTGPNTEAFF | TGTGCCAGCAGTTTTACGACAGGGCCTAACACTGAAGCTTTCTTT
many | NA | TRBJ1-1 | TRBV7-8 | CASSPYRVNSEAFF | TGTGCCAGCAGTCCGTACAGGGTGAACTCTGAAGCTTTCTTT
few | TRBD1 | TRBJ1-5 | TRBV6-6 | CASGTGTNQPQHF | TGTGCCAGCGGGACAGGGACCAATCAGCCCCAGCATTTT
NA | NA | TRBJ2-5 | TRBV29-1 | CSVEPGGGETQYF | TGCAGCGTTGAACCCGGGGGAGGAGAGACCCAGTACTTC
NA | NA | TRBJ1-2 | TRBV12-3/TRBV12-4 | CASSSGGYGYTF | TGTGCCAGCAGTTCCGGGGGCTATGGCTACACCTTC
once | NA | TRBJ1-1 | TRBV27 | CASSLMGGGGRKNTEAFF | TGTGCCAGCAGTTTGATGGGGGGCGGGGGGCGAAAGAACACTGAAGCTTTCTTT
NA | NA | TRBJ1-1 | TRBV13 | CASSLGVRGTEAFF | TGTGCCAGCAGCTTGGGAGTTAGGGGCACTGAAGCTTTCTTT
NA | NA | TRBJ2-1 | TRBV3-1 | CASQGRDNEQFF | TGTGCCAGTCAGGGGAGGGACAATGAGCAGTTCTTC
once | TRBD1 | TRBJ2-3 | TRBV29-1 | CSSGTGTRASDTQYF | TGCAGCTCAGGGACAGGGACCAGGGCCTCCGATACGCAGTATTTT
NA | NA | TRBJ2-3 | TRBV29-1 | CSVRRQFTDTQYF | TGCAGCGTTCGGAGACAATTCACAGATACGCAGTATTTT
many | NA | TRBJ2-7 | TRBV7-9 | CASSLTSPGEQYF | TGTGCCAGCAGCTTAACCTCTCCGGGGGAGCAGTACTTC
few | TRBD2 | TRBJ2-1 | TRBV5-1 | CASSWTSGVDGNEQFF | TGCGCCAGCAGCTGGACTAGCGGGGTCGACGGGAATGAGCAGTTCTTC
NA | NA | TRBJ2-3 | TRBV4-1 | CASSQDDRGPTDTQYF | TGCGCCAGCAGCCAAGATGACCGGGGGCCCACAGATACGCAGTATTTT
few | NA | TRBJ2-1 | TRBV12-3/TRBV12-4 | CASSSRANWGEQFF | TGTGCCAGCAGTTCGAGGGCCAACTGGGGTGAGCAGTTCTTC
NA | TRBD1 | TRBJ2-4 | TRBV5-1 | CASSSPTGLYF | TGCGCCAGCAGCTCCCCGACAGGGCTGTACTTC
NA | TRBD1 | TRBJ2-6 | TRBV25-1 | CASNQGAGANVLTF | TGTGCCAGCAACCAGGGGGCTGGGGCCAACGTCCTGACTTTC
NA | NA | TRBJ2-3 | TRBV5-1 | CASSSGQPDTQYF | TGCGCCAGCAGCTCGGGACAACCAGATACGCAGTATTTT
many | NA | TRBJ2-1 | TRBV6-5 | CASSPTRINEQFF | TGTGCCAGCAGTCCTACACGAATAAATGAGCAGTTCTTC
NA | NA | TRBJ1-2 | TRBV20-1 | CSAKRRGFDYGYTF | TGCAGTGCTAAGCGAAGGGGGTTTGACTATGGCTACACCTTC
few | NA | TRBJ2-2 | TRBV6-4 | CASSDVLGAGELFF | TGTGCCAGCAGTGACGTCTTAGGGGCCGGGGAGCTGTTTTTT
few | TRBD1 | TRBJ1-5 | TRBV12-3/TRBV12-4 | CASTMGQRNQPQHF | TGTGCCAGCACCATGGGACAGAGAAATCAGCCCCAGCATTTT
NA | NA | TRBJ2-3 | TRBV29-1 | CSVDAGHTIWADTQYF | TGCAGCGTTGATGCGGGACACACGATCTGGGCAGATACGCAGTATTTT
NA | NA | TRBJ1-2 | TRBV7-9 | CASSLIPGSGGYTF | TGTGCCAGCAGCTTAATCCCAGGGTCGGGCGGCTACACCTTC
NA | TRBD2 | TRBJ2-3 | TRBV12-3/TRBV12-4 | CASKTTSGMSTDTQYF | TGTGCCAGCAAGACAACTAGCGGGATGAGCACAGATACGCAGTATTTT
many | TRBD1 | TRBJ2-3 | TRBV29-1 | CSVGDRRDTQYF | TGCAGCGTGGGGGACAGAAGGGATACGCAGTATTTT
many | NA | TRBJ2-5 | TRBV20-1 | CSARVRKTQYF | TGCAGTGCCAGGGTGAGGAAGACCCAGTACTTC
few | NA | TRBJ2-1 | TRBV20-1 | CSARGTGPGWNEQFF | TGCAGTGCTAGAGGGACCGGACCCGGGTGGAATGAGCAGTTCTTC
few | NA | TRBJ1-2 | TRBV20-1 | CSARGRTGGYTF | TGCAGTGCTAGAGGGCGGACCGGGGGCTACACCTTC
NA | TRBD2 | TRBJ2-3 | TRBV2 | CASMERGRSDTQYF | TGTGCCAGCATGGAGCGGGGGCGTTCAGATACGCAGTATTTT
NA | NA | TRBJ2-5 | TRBV28 | CASSLRTRGPQETQYF | TGTGCCAGCAGTTTACGTACTCGGGGCCCGCAAGAGACCCAGTACTTC
NA | TRBD1 | TRBJ1-5 | TRBV6-1 | CASSTGTVGRQPQHF | TGTGCCAGCAGTACCGGGACAGTTGGTCGACAGCCCCAGCATTTT
many | NA | TRBJ2-5 | TRBV20-1 | CSPSRGDNQETQYF | TGCAGTCCCTCCCGGGGGGACAACCAAGAGACCCAGTACTTC
NA | NA | TRBJ2-3 | TRBV4-3 | CASSQEFRFQDTDTQYF | TGCGCCAGCAGCCAAGAATTCCGGTTCCAGGACACAGATACGCAGTATTTT
NA | NA | TRBJ2-5 | TRBV3-1 | CASSQDLARRRQETQYF | TGTGCCAGCAGCCAAGATCTAGCTCGGCGGAGACAAGAGACCCAGTACTTC
many | NA | TRBJ2-7 | TRBV3-1 | CASSQGYGSPTYEQYF | TGTGCCAGCAGCCAAGGGTACGGGAGCCCAACCTACGAGCAGTACTTC
NA | NA | TRBJ2-7 | TRBV4-3 | CASSQELRGRWEQYF | TGCGCCAGCAGCCAAGAACTCAGGGGGAGGTGGGAGCAGTACTTC
many | NA | TRBJ2-2 | TRBV14 | CASSQDLTGLANTGELFF | TGTGCCAGCAGCCAAGATCTAACAGGGTTAGCGAACACCGGGGAGCTGTTTTTT
NA | NA | TRBJ1-4 | TRBV5-5 | CASTLWGDEKLFF | TGTGCCAGCACCCTCTGGGGGGATGAAAAACTGTTTTTT
many | TRBD1 | TRBJ2-1 | TRBV20-1 | CSAREGTGDYNEQFF | TGCAGTGCTAGAGAGGGGACAGGAGATTACAATGAGCAGTTCTTC
NA | NA | TRBJ1-2 | TRBV12-3/TRBV12-4 | CASSLGSQGSLYGYTF | TGTGCCAGCAGTTTAGGGTCGCAAGGGTCCCTCTATGGCTACACCTTC
NA | NA | TRBJ2-5 | TRBV4-1 | CASSRPGVRETQYF | TGCGCCAGCAGCCGTCCGGGAGTGAGGGAGACCCAGTACTTC
NA | TRBD1 | TRBJ2-1 | TRBV29-1 | CSVAGQGSDEQFF | TGCAGCGTGGCGGGACAGGGTTCGGATGAGCAGTTCTTC
once | NA | TRBJ2-7 | TRBV9 | CASSVGQKDEQYF | TGTGCCAGCAGCGTAGGGCAGAAAGACGAGCAGTACTTC
few | NA | TRBJ2-3 | TRBV6-5 | CASSYSGLVLDTQYF | TGTGCCAGCAGTTATTCGGGACTGGTCCTAGATACGCAGTATTTT
NA | NA | TRBJ2-5 | TRBV28 | CASSLYGQGGETQYF | TGTGCCAGCAGTTTATACGGGCAGGGTGGCGAGACCCAGTACTTC
NA | NA | TRBJ2-5 | TRBV5-5 | CASSLGAEETQYF | TGTGCCAGCAGCTTGGGGGCAGAAGAGACCCAGTACTTC